This is a list of T cell receptor beta chains from one sample in a study of cytomegalovirus exposure and HLA in healthy donors. Here immunoSEQ multiplex PCR was the method, and the copy in TCRdb shows in-frame clones only, minus some. This table has 200,000 to 250,000 clones, around 80% appearing once. Sequencing was done on a sample of PBMCs. These receptors were taken from a boy younger than 18 in good health and CMV-seronegative. Both conserved end residues are part of each CDR3. The D gene is left open where the match is weak. A clone size is listed for some rows: how often the clone was seen (once, few, many), or a class if it is expanded.

.,.,TRBV7-6,TRBJ1-5,TGTGCCAGCAGCTCCGAGGGCCTCGGAGGCAATCAGCCCCAGCATTTT,CASSSEGLGGNQPQHF
.,.,TRBV11-2,TRBJ2-7,TGTGCCAGCAGCTTCACTAGAACCTACGAGCAGTACTTC,CASSFTRTYEQYF
.,TRBD1,TRBV30,TRBJ1-1,TGTGCCGGGTCTACAGGGGTCTTTTCGGGAGCTTTCTTT,CAGSTGVFSGAFF
.,TRBD1,TRBV4-1,TRBJ1-1,TGCGCCAGCAGCCTAGTAAACAGGGGACTCCGTGAAGCTTTCTTT,CASSLVNRGLREAFF
.,.,TRBV10-1,TRBJ2-3,TGCGCCAGCAGTGACTCGGGAGCCGGAGATACGCAGTATTTT,CASSDSGAGDTQYF
.,.,TRBV7-2,TRBJ2-2,TGTGCCAGCAGCTTAGCGGGCCCGAACACCGGGGGGCTGTTTTTT,CASSLAGPNTGGLFF
.,TRBD2,TRBV7-9,TRBJ2-1,TGTGCCAGCAGCCTAGACGGCGGGGGGGCATACAATGAGCAGTTCTTC,CASSLDGGGAYNEQFF
.,.,TRBV6-5,TRBJ1-4,TGTGCCAGCAGCCCCTATGGTGGTGAAAAACTGTTTTTT,CASSPYGGEKLFF
.,.,TRBV11-3,TRBJ2-7,TGTGCCAGCAGCTTAGTGTTCCTGTACGAGCAGTACTTC,CASSLVFLYEQYF
.,TRBD2,TRBV7-2,TRBJ2-7,TGTGCCAGCAGCTTAATTAGCGGGGGGGACTACGAGCAGTACTTC,CASSLISGGDYEQYF
.,.,TRBV10-3,TRBJ1-1,TGTGCCATCAGTGACCATGAGTGGGGGGACACTGAAGCTTTCTTT,CAISDHEWGDTEAFF
few,.,TRBV5-6,TRBJ1-1,TGTGCCAGCAGCTTGGGTGGGGGGTTGAACACTGAAGCTTTCTTT,CASSLGGGLNTEAFF
.,TRBD1,TRBV7-9,TRBJ2-7,TGTGCCAGCAGCTTCCCGGGGACAGGGGGAGCCTCCTACGAGCAGTACTTC,CASSFPGTGGASYEQYF
once,TRBD1,TRBV5-5,TRBJ1-2,TGTGCCAGCAGCTTCTATCTACCGGGACAGGGGGTCGGGGGCTACACCTTC,CASSFYLPGQGVGGYTF
.,.,TRBV5-6,TRBJ1-4,TGTGCCAGCAGCTTGATTAGCCCTACAGGGAATGAAAAACTGTTTTTT,CASSLISPTGNEKLFF
.,TRBD1,TRBV6-1,TRBJ1-2,TGTGCCAGTCGACAGGGAGAAGTGAGGTACACCTTC,CASRQGEVRYTF
.,.,TRBV7-2,TRBJ2-7,TGTGCCAGCAGCTTAGCGGGGCGGCCCTACGAGCAGTACTTC,CASSLAGRPYEQYF
.,TRBD1,TRBV28,TRBJ2-7,TGTGCCAGCAGGAAAGGCGGACGACAGGGGTTTTACGAGCAGTACTTC,CASRKGGRQGFYEQYF
.,.,TRBV2,TRBJ1-1,TGTGCCAGCAGTGAGGCTCGGGCTGAAGCTTTCTTT,CASSEARAEAFF
.,TRBD1,TRBV27,TRBJ1-1,TGTGCCAGCAGTCCCCTCTGGCAGGGGGCAATGAACACTGAAGCTTTCTTT,CASSPLWQGAMNTEAFF
once,.,TRBV6-1,TRBJ2-1,TGTGCCAGCAGCCCGGTCGCCTCCTTCGATGAGCAGTTCTTC,CASSPVASFDEQFF
once,TRBD1,TRBV9,TRBJ1-2,TGTGCCAGCAGCGTAGATGCGACAGGGCCTCGGGGCTACACCTTC,CASSVDATGPRGYTF
.,.,TRBV6-5,TRBJ1-2,TGTGCCAGCACCCCACAGGAGGGAAGGTCCTATGGCTACACCTTC,CASTPQEGRSYGYTF
.,.,TRBV7-7,TRBJ2-7,TGTGCCAGCAGCCCCCATCCGGGGACACCCTCCTACGAGCAGTACTTC,CASSPHPGTPSYEQYF
.,TRBD2,TRBV9,TRBJ2-5,TGTGCCAGCAGCCGCGGGGGGAGCGGGGGGGCCAATCAAGAGACCCAGTACTTC,CASSRGGSGGANQETQYF
.,.,TRBV7-9,TRBJ1-5,TGTGCCAGCAGCTTCAGGGTCGGCCAGCCCCAGCATTTT,CASSFRVGQPQHF
.,TRBD2,TRBV27,TRBJ2-6,TGTGCCAGCAGTTCCCTCCTAGCGGGAGAATTGGGGGCCAACGTCCTGACTTTC,CASSSLLAGELGANVLTF
.,TRBD1,TRBV7-3,TRBJ2-3,TGTGCCAGCAGCTTAATGGGACAGTTCACAGATACGCAGTATTTT,CASSLMGQFTDTQYF
.,.,TRBV19,TRBJ1-5,TGTGCCAGTAATCGACAGTTGAATCAGCCCCAGCATTTT,CASNRQLNQPQHF
.,TRBD2,TRBV6-5,TRBJ2-1,TGTGCCAGCAGTTACGGTTTAGCGGGAGATCGGGATGAGCAGTTCTTC,CASSYGLAGDRDEQFF
.,TRBD2,TRBV29-1,TRBJ2-7,TGCAGCGTTGGGGGGTGGCTAGCGGGATCCTACGAGCAGTACTTC,CSVGGWLAGSYEQYF
.,.,TRBV10-3,TRBJ1-4,TGTGCCATCAGTGAGTCAAGGGGAACTAATGAAAAACTGTTTTTT,CAISESRGTNEKLFF
.,TRBD1,TRBV10-3,TRBJ1-2,TGTGCCATCAGTGAGCGACAGGGAAGCTATGGCTACACCTTC,CAISERQGSYGYTF